The 8 T cell receptor beta chains in this list originate from one sample, sequenced in a study of blood T cells in healthy people across ages. The use of a sample-barcoded 5' primer and a J-beta primer mix characterized a second PCR of about 7 to 12 cycles. TCRdb re-called the 5' RACE reads with MiXCR, one entry per CDR3 protein. The table lists approximately 360,000 distinct CDR3 sequences, over 45% of them singletons. The specimen sequenced was blood. Source of these receptors: a man in his sixties in good health.

The chain links TRBV6-4 to TRBJ2-1, with a possible D match to TRBD2 (5 bases). Germline CDR1 is MRHNA and CDR2 is SNTAGT. Trimming removed 2 bases at V and 0 bases at J, with 8 bases between. The CDR3 extends over 15 amino acids. The CDR3 loop reads CASSDQRSSYNEQFF. Written as DNA, the CDR3 is TGTGCCAGCAGTGACCAGCGGAGCTCCTACAATGAGCAGTTCTTC.

Only a few counts were recorded for this clonotype. V gene TRBV6-5 combines with J gene TRBJ2-1; 9 nucleotides agree with TRBD2. The J segment lost 6 bases and the V segment lost 0 bases, leaving 6 bases of the junction unmatched. The germline gives CDR1 MNHEY, CDR2 SVGAGI. The CDR3 length is 16 residues. The CDR3 bases are TGTGCCAGCAGTTACTCGACGGGGACTAGCCGCAATGAGCAGTTCTTC. Protein: CASSYSTGTSRNEQFF.

The chain carries TRBV6-5 and TRBJ2-3, with 9 bases that match TRBD2. The CDR3 is made up of 15 amino acids. CDR1 and CDR2 (germline): MNHEY, SVGAGI. The V segment lost 1 base and the J segment 7 bases; nucleotides outside the gene matches: 6. This CDR3 is CASSYFGLARNTQYF. CDR3 nucleotide sequence: TGTGCCAGCAGTTACTTCGGACTAGCGCGGAATACGCAGTATTTT.

The table lists this clonotype with a few counts. For the CDR3, the DNA is TGTGCCTCGGGGAACCAAGAGACCCAGTACTTC. Protein product: CASGNQETQYF. V is TRBV7-3 and J is TRBJ2-5, with a weak D call TRBD2 (5 bases). V lost 11 bases to trimming and J lost 0 bases, with 7 bases between them. Per germline, CDR1 SGHTA and CDR2 FQGTGA. This CDR3 contains 11 residues.

This clonotype was picked up many times. V usage is TRBV29-1 and J usage is TRBJ2-3; D is uncertain. Trimming left V 0 bases short and J 4 bases short, with 8 bases between. The germline CDR1 and CDR2 sequences are SQVTM and ANQGSEA. This CDR3 comprises 13 residues. This chain's CDR3 is CSVEDWMADTQYF. CDR3 sequence (DNA): TGCAGCGTTGAAGATTGGATGGCAGATACGCAGTATTTT.

This clonotype has only a few counts. The chain carries TRBV3-1 and TRBJ1-2; D perhaps matches TRBD1 (6 bases). In germline, CDR1 is LGHDT, CDR2 YNNKEL (reference sequence). This CDR3 contains 16 residues. The germline V and J ends were trimmed by 4 bases and 4 bases, with 19 bases remaining between them. The CDR3 here is CASSPFSTGHLYGYTF. The CDR3 coding sequence is TGTGCCAGCAGCCCCTTCTCCACGGGACACCTCTATGGCTACACCTTC.

The rearrangement links TRBV20-1 to TRBJ2-3; no reliable D call. Germline CDR1 and CDR2: DFQATT and SNEGSKA (reference sequence). With 5 bases removed from V and 1 base from J, the gap between germline ends came to 13 bases. This CDR3 is built from 14 residues. CDR3 DNA: TGCAGTGCTCCCCTACTATCTGGCACAGATACGCAGTATTTT. It specifies CSAPLLSGTDTQYF.

The gene calls are TRBV7-9 and TRBJ2-7, with D possibly matching TRBD1 (5 bases). The CDR3 has 14 residues. The germline V gene has CDR1 SEHNR and CDR2 FQNEAQ (reference sequence). Trimming took off 5 bases at V and 4 bases at J, with 15 bases between the two ends. The DNA for the CDR3 is TGTGCCAGCAGCCGAACCCAGGGTTGGTACGAGCAGTACTTC. Its translation is CASSRTQGWYEQYF. Full variable domain (remainder filled in from reference TRBV7-9 and TRBJ2-7): DTGVSQNPRHKITKRGQNVTFRCDPISEHNRLYWYRQTLGQGPEFLTYFQNEAQLEKSRLLSDRFSAERPKGSFSTLEIQRTEQGDSAMYLCASSRTQGWYEQYFGPGTRLTVT.